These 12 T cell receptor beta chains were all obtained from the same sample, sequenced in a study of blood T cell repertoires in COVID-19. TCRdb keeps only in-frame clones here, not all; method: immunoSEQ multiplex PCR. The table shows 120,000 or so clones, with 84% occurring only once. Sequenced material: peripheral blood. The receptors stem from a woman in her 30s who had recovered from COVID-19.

The CDR3 region is CASSRLESGQPQHF. The CDR3, as DNA: TGCGCCAGCAGCCGTTTGGAGTCAGGGCAGCCCCAGCATTTT. J is TRBJ1-5 and V is TRBV4-1; D is possibly TRBD1 (5 bases). CDR3 length: 14 residues. Looked up from germline, CDR1 is MGHRA and CDR2 is YSYEKL. Trimming stripped 4 bases from V and 7 bases from J, with 14 bases between.

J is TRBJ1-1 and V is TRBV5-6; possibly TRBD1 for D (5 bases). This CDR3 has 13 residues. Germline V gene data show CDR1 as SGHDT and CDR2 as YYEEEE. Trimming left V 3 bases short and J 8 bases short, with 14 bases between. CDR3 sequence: CASSWAGLGEAFF. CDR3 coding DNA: TGTGCCAGCAGCTGGGCGGGGCTCGGGGAAGCTTTCTTT.

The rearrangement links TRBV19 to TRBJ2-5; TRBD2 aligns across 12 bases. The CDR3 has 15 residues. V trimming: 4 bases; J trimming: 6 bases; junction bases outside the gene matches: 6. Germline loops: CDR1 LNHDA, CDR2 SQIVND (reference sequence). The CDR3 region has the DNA TGTGCCAGTAGTACTCTAGCGGGGGGGCGAAAGACCCAGTACTTC. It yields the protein CASSTLAGGRKTQYF.

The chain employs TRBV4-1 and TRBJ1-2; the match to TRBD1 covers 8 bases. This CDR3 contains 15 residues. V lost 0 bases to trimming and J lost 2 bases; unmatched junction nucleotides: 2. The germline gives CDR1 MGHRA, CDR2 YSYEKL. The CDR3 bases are TGCGCCAGCAGCCAAGATCCAGGGGGCAACTATGGCTACACCTTC. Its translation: CASSQDPGGNYGYTF.

The DNA for the CDR3 is TGTGCCAGCAGTTACCTCGGGGGAAGGTACGAGCAGTACTTC. Encoded protein: CASSYLGGRYEQYF. This chain connects TRBV6-6 to TRBJ2-7; the D gene is possibly TRBD2 (6 bases). Trimming stripped 2 bases from V and 4 bases from J, with 12 bases between. The length of the CDR3 is 14 residues. The germline V gene encodes CDR1 MNHNY and CDR2 SVGAGI (reference sequence).

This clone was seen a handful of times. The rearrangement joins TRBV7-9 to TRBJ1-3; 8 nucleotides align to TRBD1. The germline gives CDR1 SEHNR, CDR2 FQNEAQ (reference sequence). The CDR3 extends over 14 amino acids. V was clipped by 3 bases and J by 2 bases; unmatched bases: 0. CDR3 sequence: CASSFRGPGNTIYF. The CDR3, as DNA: TGTGCCAGCAGCTTCAGGGGGCCTGGAAACACCATATATTTT.

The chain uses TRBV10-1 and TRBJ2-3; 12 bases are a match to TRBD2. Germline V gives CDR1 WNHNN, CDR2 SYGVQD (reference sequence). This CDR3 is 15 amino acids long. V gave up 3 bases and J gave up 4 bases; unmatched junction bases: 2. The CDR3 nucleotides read TGCGCCAGCAGTGAAACTAGCGGGGGGTCAGATACGCAGTATTTT. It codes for CASSETSGGSDTQYF.

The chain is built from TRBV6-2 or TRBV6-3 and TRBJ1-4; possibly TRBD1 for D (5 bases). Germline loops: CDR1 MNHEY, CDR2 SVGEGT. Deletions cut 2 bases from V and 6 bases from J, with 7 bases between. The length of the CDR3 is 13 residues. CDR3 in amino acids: CASSYARDEKLFF. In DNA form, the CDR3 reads TGTGCCAGCAGTTACGCCAGGGATGAAAAACTGTTTTTT.

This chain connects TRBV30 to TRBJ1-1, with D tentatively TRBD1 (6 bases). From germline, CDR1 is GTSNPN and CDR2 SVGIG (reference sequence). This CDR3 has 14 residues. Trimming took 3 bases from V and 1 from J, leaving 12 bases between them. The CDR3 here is CAWSPGDKNTEAFF. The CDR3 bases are TGTGCCTGGAGCCCCGGGGACAAGAACACTGAAGCTTTCTTT.

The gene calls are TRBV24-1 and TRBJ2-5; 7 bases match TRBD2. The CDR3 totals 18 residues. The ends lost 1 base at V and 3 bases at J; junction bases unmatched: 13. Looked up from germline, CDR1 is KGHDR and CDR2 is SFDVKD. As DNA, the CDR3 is TGTGCCACCAGTGATTTAGGGAGGGCGGACCCCTCGGAAGAGACCCAGTACTTC. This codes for CATSDLGRADPSEETQYF.

This CDR3 is CASSQGQAWGEKLFF. The CDR3 DNA sequence: TGCGCCAGCAGCCAAGGACAGGCCTGGGGTGAAAAACTGTTTTTT. The chain carries TRBV5-1 and TRBJ1-4, with 7 bases matching TRBD1. CDR3 length: 15 amino acids. V lost 4 bases to trimming and J lost 7 bases; unmatched junction nucleotides: 10. Germline V lookup: CDR1 SGHRS, CDR2 YFSETQ.

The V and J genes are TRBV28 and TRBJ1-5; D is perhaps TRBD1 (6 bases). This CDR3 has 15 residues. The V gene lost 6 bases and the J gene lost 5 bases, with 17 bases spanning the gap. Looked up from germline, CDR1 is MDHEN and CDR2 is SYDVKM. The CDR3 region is CASSLGGAVDQPQHF. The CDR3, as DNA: TGTGCCAGCAGCCTGGGGGGGGCGGTGGATCAGCCCCAGCATTTT.